Below are 28 T cell receptor beta chains sequenced from a single sample in a study of T cells in women clearing cervical HPV infection. The table came from immunoSEQ multiplex PCR; TCRdb's copy has only in-frame clones and leaves some out. Its table lists about 41,000 clones. Sequenced input: blood buffy coat. The receptor set was obtained from a woman aged 18 to 75 with a cervical HPV16 infection that either progressed to CIN3+ or cleared (not recorded which).

Regarding this clone: With the read ending 3 residues before the CDR3 end, the germline J gene is used to fill in that end. The rearrangement uses TRBV11-2 and TRBJ2-2, with TRBD2 identical over 9 bases. CDR3 length: 15 amino acids. Per germline, CDR1 SGHAT and CDR2 FQNNGV. Trimming cost V 3 bases and J 4 bases; bases outside gene matches: 3. The CDR3 sequence is CASSFSGGATGELFF. Partial CDR3 DNA: TGTGCCAGCAGCTTTAGCGGGGGAGCCACCGGGGAG.

Concerning this clone: The CDR3 end is not reached by the read, which stops 3 residues before it; the germline J gene fills it in. The gene calls are TRBV5-6 and TRBJ2-1, with 9 bases aligning to TRBD1. Trimming cost V 4 bases and J 6 bases; bases outside gene matches: 5. Germline V CDR1 and CDR2: SGHDT, YYEEEE. This CDR3 contains 14 residues. This CDR3 reads CASSQQGAGNEQFF. CDR3 bases read: TGTGCCAGCAGCCAACAGGGGGCAGGCAATGAG.

As regards this clone: The read falls 3 residues short of the CDR3 end, and the missing part is taken from the germline J gene. The V and J genes are TRBV27 and TRBJ2-1; D may be TRBD1 (6 bases). This CDR3 region has 15 residues. Trimming took off 3 bases at V and 1 base at J, with 10 bases between the two ends. CDR1 is MNHEY and CDR2 is SMNVEV in the germline V gene (reference sequence). The CDR3 bases that were read are TGTGCCAGCAGTTTGACCGGGACATCCTACAATGAG. Translated, it gives CASSLTGTSYNE. The full-length CDR3 reads as CASSLTGTSYNEQFF.

The CDR3: CASSFSLERGGRNGELFF. CDR3 DNA, as far as it was read: TGCGCCAGCAGCTTCTCGCTGGAGCGGGGGGGCCGAAACGGGGAG. The chain has TRBV5-1 and TRBJ2-2, with 10 bases lining up with TRBD2. The CDR3 end is not reached by the read, which stops 3 residues before it; the germline J gene fills it in. CDR1 SGHRS and CDR2 YFSETQ come from the germline V gene. This CDR3 spans 18 amino acids. V lost 2 bases, J lost 7 bases, and 14 bases stayed unmatched.

About this clone: Read sequence stops 3 residues before the CDR3 end, and the germline J gene provides the missing end. J is TRBJ2-3 and V is TRBV24-1; 7 positions agree with TRBD1. CDR1 is KGHDR and CDR2 is SFDVKD in the germline V gene. Trimming removed 6 bases from V and 3 bases from J; junction bases left unmatched: 8. This CDR3 has 15 residues. The CDR3 loop reads CATSSDREVTDTQYF. CDR3 DNA (partial): TGTGCCACCAGTTCTGACAGGGAAGTAACAGATACG.

As for this clone: Coverage ceases 3 residues before the CDR3 finishes, and the germline J gene fills in the end. The rearrangement uses TRBV20-1 and TRBJ1-2; 7 bases agree with TRBD1. Germline values: CDR1 DFQATT, CDR2 SNEGSKA (reference sequence). This CDR3 comprises 12 residues. Partial CDR3 DNA: TGCAGTGCTACCAGACAGGGTGGGGGC. Its protein product is CSATRQGGG. The whole CDR3 is CSATRQGGGYTF.

As to this clone: The sequence runs out 3 residues before the end of the CDR3; the remainder is reconstructed from the germline J gene. This sequence joins TRBV27 and TRBJ2-1; TRBD1 might be the D (5 bases). The germline CDR1 and CDR2 sequences are MNHEY and SMNVEV (reference sequence). V was clipped by 8 bases and J by 8 bases, with 19 bases between them. CDR3 length equals 14 residues. CDR3 DNA (partial): TGTGCCAGCTCCAGGGCCCAAGTAGTCGATGAG. It codes for CASSRAQVVDE. The entire CDR3 protein is CASSRAQVVDEQFF.

Concerning this clone: The read ends 3 residues before the CDR3 terminus; that terminus is restored from the germline J gene. The genes are TRBV5-1 and TRBJ1-4; no clear D. The germline V gene encodes CDR1 SGHRS and CDR2 YFSETQ. The ends were cut back, 0 bases at V and 7 bases at J, with 13 bases in the middle. The CDR3 is 15 residues long. CDR3 loop: CASSLVAPGSEKLFF. The CDR3 DNA, read in part, is TGCGCCAGCAGCTTGGTAGCCCCGGGTAGTGAAAAA.

About this clone itself: The CDR3 goes on 3 residues after the read ends, and that part is filled in from the germline J gene. V gene TRBV5-5 combines with J gene TRBJ2-1, with a possible D match to TRBD2 (7 bases). Germline values: CDR1 SGHKS, CDR2 YYEKEE (reference sequence). The CDR3 is 14 residues long. Trimming shortened V by 2 bases and J by 9 bases, and 15 bases separated the two germline ends. The CDR3 bases that were read are TGTGCCAGCAGCTTTCAAGGGGGGGAGAGTGAG. Encoded protein: CASSFQGGESE. The entire CDR3 protein is CASSFQGGESEQFF.

As to this clone: The CDR3 end lies 3 residues beyond the end of the read and is filled in from the germline J gene. This rearrangement joins TRBV10-3 to TRBJ2-3; 9 positions agree with TRBD2. The CDR3 spans 17 residues. The junction had 9 bases not matched to a gene; V was cut back by 3 bases and J by 2 bases. Germline CDR1 is ENHRY and CDR2 is SYGVKD. This CDR3 is CAISEGLAGGFTDTQYF. The sequenced part of the CDR3 DNA is TGTGCCATCAGTGAAGGACTGGCGGGGGGGTTCACAGATACG.

Concerning this clone: The CDR3 goes on 3 residues after the read ends, and that part is filled in from the germline J gene. The chain uses TRBV2 and TRBJ2-5, with 10 bases lining up with TRBD2. This CDR3 spans 16 amino acids. Unmatched junction bases numbered 5, after V lost 4 bases and J lost 0 bases. Germline V gives CDR1 SNHLY, CDR2 FYNNEI. CDR3 amino acids: CASSVRLAGNQETQYF. The covered CDR3 bases are TGTGCCAGCAGTGTACGACTAGCGGGTAACCAAGAGACC.

With regard to this clone: The read comes to an end 3 residues before the CDR3 does, leaving the germline J gene to fill in the end. V gene TRBV2 combines with J gene TRBJ2-1, with D possibly matching TRBD2 (7 bases). Germline V lookup: CDR1 SNHLY, CDR2 FYNNEI. The length of the CDR3 is 14 residues. V shed 6 bases and J shed 4 bases, with 13 bases lying between them. The CDR3 region is CASRSGGLYNEQFF. The CDR3 DNA, read in part, is TGTGCCAGCAGATCGGGGGGCCTTTACAATGAG.

Points on this clone: From the germline J gene comes the end of the CDR3, since the read stops 3 residues before it. V and J are TRBV27 and TRBJ1-1; D unresolved. Trimming left V 5 bases short and J 2 bases short, with 15 bases between. CDR1 is MNHEY, CDR2 SMNVEV, per germline (reference sequence). This CDR3 spans 15 amino acids. The sequenced part of the CDR3 DNA is TGTGCCAGCAGTCCCTACAGCTCCATTAACACTGAA. Translated, it gives CASSPYSSINTE. The entire CDR3 protein reads CASSPYSSINTEAFF.

Details on this clone: The sequenced fragment ends 3 residues before the CDR3 boundary, so the rest is inferred from the germline J gene. The chain employs TRBV14 and TRBJ2-1; a weak D match, TRBD2 (6 bases). This CDR3 has 15 amino acids. V was cut by 1 base and J by 3 bases, with 10 bases left in between. From germline, CDR1 is SGHDN and CDR2 FVKESK. The CDR3 loop reads CASSQATRFYNEQFF. Partial CDR3 DNA: TGTGCCAGCAGCCAAGCGACTAGGTTCTACAATGAG.

As concerns this clone: The read halts 3 residues ahead of the CDR3 end, with the missing end drawn from the germline J gene. The V gene is TRBV7-9, the J gene TRBJ2-1; 8 bases are shared with TRBD1. The V segment lost 3 bases and the J segment 9 bases; nucleotides outside the gene matches: 7. CDR1 and CDR2 from the germline V gene are SEHNR and FQNEAQ (reference sequence). The CDR3 length is 14 residues. This CDR3 is CASSFQGAGGEQFF. The covered CDR3 bases are TGTGCCAGCAGCTTTCAGGGGGCGGGTGGTGAG.

Comments on this clone: The read comes to an end 3 residues before the CDR3 does, leaving the germline J gene to fill in the end. This chain links TRBV2 with TRBJ1-4; 9 positions match TRBD1. The germline V gene encodes CDR1 SNHLY and CDR2 FYNNEI. The CDR3 has 16 amino acids. The junction had 12 bases not matched to a gene; V was cut back by 5 bases and J by 8 bases. The CDR3 sequence: CASSSSGDRGGEKLFF. The CDR3 DNA, read in part, is TGTGCCAGCAGTTCTTCCGGCGACAGGGGGGGCGAAAAA.

Remarks on this clone: The read terminates 3 residues before the CDR3 end, so the remaining end is supplied by the germline J gene. The chain employs TRBV7-3 and TRBJ1-5; 8 positions match TRBD1. This CDR3 has 17 residues. Germline trimming cut 2 bases from V and 7 bases from J; bases unmatched to any gene: 13. Germline-derived CDR1 and CDR2 are SGHTA and FQGTGA. The CDR3 loop is CASSLPRDRYPKQPQHF. The part of the CDR3 DNA that was read is TGTGCCAGCAGCTTACCTCGGGACAGGTATCCGAAGCAGCCC.

Points on this clone: The missing CDR3 end, 3 residues past where the read stops, is filled in from the germline J gene. The rearrangement joins TRBV7-3 to TRBJ2-2; 9 bases are shared with TRBD1. The V and J ends lost 1 base and 0 bases, in that order; junction bases with no gene match: 6. Germline CDR1 and CDR2: SGHTA and FQGTGA. This CDR3 is 18 amino acids long. The DNA read from the CDR3 is TGTGCCAGCAGCTTAATCCCGGGACAGGGACCGAACACCGGGGAG. Its protein is CASSLIPGQGPNTGE. In full, the CDR3 reads CASSLIPGQGPNTGELFF.

In the case of this clone: The read is 3 residues too short to cover the CDR3 end, so that end is filled in from the germline J gene. This chain connects TRBV29-1 to TRBJ2-7, with D hard to call. Germline values: CDR1 SQVTM, CDR2 ANQGSEA. Trimming took off 5 bases at V and 3 bases at J, with 14 bases between the two ends. CDR3 length equals 13 residues. The sequenced CDR3 bases are TGCAGCGTTCTAGGATTTGAGAACTACGAG. Translation: CSVLGFENYE. The CDR3 reads in full as CSVLGFENYEQYF.

As to this clone: Read coverage stops 3 residues before the CDR3 terminus; the germline J gene supplies the remainder. This chain connects TRBV20-1 to TRBJ2-1, with a tentative D call TRBD1 (6 bases). V lost 6 bases to trimming and J lost 4 bases, with 13 bases between them. Germline V gene sequence: CDR1 DFQATT, CDR2 SNEGSKA (reference sequence). The CDR3 loop spans 13 amino acids. The sequenced part of the CDR3 DNA is TGCAGTGCCAATACGGGACAATACAATGAG. Translating gives CSANTGQYNE. The whole CDR3 sequence reads CSANTGQYNEQFF.

The sequenced part of the CDR3 DNA is TGTGCCAGCAGCTTAATCGATAGCGGCGCAGATACG. Its protein product is CASSLIDSGADT. The entire CDR3 reads CASSLIDSGADTQYF. The rearrangement uses TRBV7-9 and TRBJ2-3; TRBD2 might be the D (6 bases). The read comes to an end 3 residues before the CDR3 does, leaving the germline J gene to fill in the end. Trimming pared 2 bases from V and 4 bases from J, leaving 13 bases between. CDR3 length: 15 residues. CDR1 is SEHNR and CDR2 is FQNEAQ in the germline V gene (reference sequence).

Notes on this clone: The CDR3 end falls 3 residues outside the read, so it is completed with the germline J gene. The J gene is TRBJ1-5, the V gene TRBV6-1, with 9 positions matching TRBD1. V was pared by 4 bases and J by 6 bases, with 4 bases of the junction left unmatched. Germline values: CDR1 MNHNS, CDR2 SASEGT. The CDR3 covers 14 residues. The CDR3 sequence is CASSGGQGSQPQHF. The DNA read from the CDR3 is TGTGCCAGCAGTGGGGGACAGGGAAGTCAGCCC.

Points on this clone: The read ends 3 residues shy of where the CDR3 ends; the end is completed using the germline J gene. The V and J genes are TRBV20-1 and TRBJ2-7; a weak D match, TRBD1 (6 bases). Germline V lookup: CDR1 DFQATT, CDR2 SNEGSKA (reference sequence). The V end lost 0 bases, the J end lost 0 bases, and 9 bases lay between the germline ends. The CDR3 runs to 14 residues. CDR3 DNA, as far as it was read: TGCAGTGCTAGAGATGGGACAAGCTCCTACGAG. Its translation: CSARDGTSSYE. The complete CDR3 reads CSARDGTSSYEQYF.

A word on this clone: The read ends 3 residues shy of where the CDR3 ends; the end is completed using the germline J gene. V usage is TRBV10-3 and J usage is TRBJ1-2, with D unresolved. The germline V gene has CDR1 ENHRY and CDR2 SYGVKD. Trimming stripped 0 bases from V and 3 bases from J, with 5 bases between. The CDR3 has 13 residues. CDR3 sequence: CAISESQDYGYTF. Incomplete CDR3 DNA: TGTGCCATCAGTGAGTCGCAGGACTATGGC.

Comments on this clone: The missing CDR3 end, 3 residues past where the read stops, is filled in from the germline J gene. The chain recombines TRBV2 with TRBJ2-2, with D possibly TRBD2 on 6 matching bases. CDR3 length equals 13 residues. CDR1 is SNHLY, CDR2 FYNNEI, per germline. V gave up 6 bases and J gave up 5 bases, with 10 bases separating them. The sequenced part of the CDR3 DNA is TGTGCCAGCAGGGGCGGGGTAACCGGGGAG. Protein sequence: CASRGGVTGE. Given in full, the CDR3 is CASRGGVTGELFF.

Notes on this clone: The sequenced fragment ends 3 residues before the CDR3 boundary, so the rest is inferred from the germline J gene. The chain joins TRBV20-1 to TRBJ1-2, with a weak D call TRBD1 (6 bases). Germline V lookup: CDR1 DFQATT, CDR2 SNEGSKA (reference sequence). The CDR3 totals 14 residues. CDR3 in amino acids: CSARDGGARDGYTF. CDR3 bases read: TGCAGTGCTAGGGATGGGGGGGCCAGGGACGGC.

As regards this clone: The read halts 3 residues ahead of the CDR3 end, with the missing end drawn from the germline J gene. The genes are TRBV6-1 and TRBJ2-3, with a weak D call TRBD1 (6 bases). The CDR3 runs to 16 residues. Trimming took 2 bases from V and 2 from J, leaving 14 bases between them. Looked up from germline, CDR1 is MNHNS and CDR2 is SASEGT. The CDR3 reads CASSEREGDNTDTQYF. CDR3 DNA (partial): TGTGCCAGCAGTGAAAGAGAGGGGGATAACACAGATACG.

Of note for this clone: The CDR3 is cut off 3 residues early in the read; its end comes from the germline J gene. The chain combines TRBV5-1 with TRBJ1-1; 7 nucleotides match TRBD1. The CDR3 covers 13 residues. Germline CDR1 SGHRS, CDR2 YFSETQ. The trim removed 2 bases at V and 5 bases at J, leaving 3 bases unmatched. CDR3 loop: CASSFRGRTEAFF. Partial CDR3 DNA: TGCGCCAGCAGCTTCAGGGGGAGGACTGAA.